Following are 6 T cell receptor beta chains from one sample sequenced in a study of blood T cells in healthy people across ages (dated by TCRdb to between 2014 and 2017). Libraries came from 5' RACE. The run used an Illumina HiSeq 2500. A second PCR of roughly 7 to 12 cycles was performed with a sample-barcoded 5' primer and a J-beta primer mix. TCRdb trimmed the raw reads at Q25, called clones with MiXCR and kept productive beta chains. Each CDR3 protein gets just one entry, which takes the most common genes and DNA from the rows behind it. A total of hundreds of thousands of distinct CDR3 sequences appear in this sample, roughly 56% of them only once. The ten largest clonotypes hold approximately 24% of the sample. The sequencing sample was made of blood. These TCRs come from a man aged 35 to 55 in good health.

The CDR3 region has the DNA TGCGCCAGCAGCGAGGATCAAGCGGCATATGGCTACACCTTC. Translating it yields CASSEDQAAYGYTF. J is TRBJ1-2 and V is TRBV5-1; D is ambiguous. Germline V gene data show CDR1 as SGHRS and CDR2 as YFSETQ. This CDR3 has 14 residues. Trimming shortened V by 4 bases and J by 5 bases, and 15 bases separated the two germline ends.

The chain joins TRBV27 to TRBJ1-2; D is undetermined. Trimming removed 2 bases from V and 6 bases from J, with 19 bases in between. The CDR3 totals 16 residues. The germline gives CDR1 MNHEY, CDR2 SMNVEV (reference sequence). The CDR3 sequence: CASSLRQANVRDGYTF. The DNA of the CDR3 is TGTGCCAGCAGTTTACGCCAGGCCAACGTTCGGGATGGCTACACCTTC.

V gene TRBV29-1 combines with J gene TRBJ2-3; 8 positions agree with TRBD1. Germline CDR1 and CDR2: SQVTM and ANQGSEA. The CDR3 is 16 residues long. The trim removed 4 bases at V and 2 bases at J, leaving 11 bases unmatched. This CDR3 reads CSVGRQGALITDTQYF. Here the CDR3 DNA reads TGCAGCGTTGGGCGGCAGGGGGCTCTGATCACAGATACGCAGTATTTT.

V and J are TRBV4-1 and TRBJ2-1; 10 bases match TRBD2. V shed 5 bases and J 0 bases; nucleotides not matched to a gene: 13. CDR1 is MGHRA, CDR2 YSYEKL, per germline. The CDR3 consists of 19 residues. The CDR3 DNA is TGCGCCAGCAGCTACGGGACTAGCGTAGGCCGGAGCTCCTACAATGAGCAGTTCTTC. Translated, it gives CASSYGTSVGRSSYNEQFF.

The CDR3 DNA follows: TGCAGCGTTGATAGTTTGGGACAGGGTAACGAGCAGTACTTC. This sequence encodes CSVDSLGQGNEQYF. J is TRBJ2-5 and V is TRBV29-1; TRBD1 matches 9 bases. The better agreement between TRBJ2-7 and the DNA end casts doubt on the J call. Germline CDR1 and CDR2: SQVTM and ANQGSEA. The CDR3 is 14 amino acids.

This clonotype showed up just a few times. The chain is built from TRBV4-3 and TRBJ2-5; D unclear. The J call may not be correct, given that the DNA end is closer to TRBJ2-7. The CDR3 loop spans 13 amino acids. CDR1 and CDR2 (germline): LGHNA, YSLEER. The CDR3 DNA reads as TGCGCCAGCAGCCAAGATTTGGGTGACGAGCAGTACTTC. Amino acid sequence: CASSQDLGDEQYF.